The present entry profiles one T cell receptor beta chain with its context. The table came from immunoSEQ multiplex PCR; TCRdb's copy has only in-frame clones and leaves some out. The data show about 15,000 clones, 85% to 90% seen once. Germline trimming cut 3 bases from V and 1 base from J; bases unmatched to any gene: 5. Germline V gene sequence: CDR1 SGHDT, CDR2 YYEEEE. CDR3 length: 15 residues. The sample comes from a study of blood T cell repertoires in COVID-19. Study summary: PBMCs, B-cell-depleted T cells, or T cells provided the cDNA or gDNA that made up the material.

The receptor comes from a woman in her 70s in a cohort sampled during active or convalescent COVID-19. The chain uses TRBV5-6 and TRBJ1-1; 8 bases agree with TRBD1. The sequencing input was peripheral blood. CDR3 amino acids: CASSSRQGWNTEAFF. CDR3 nucleotide sequence: TGTGCCAGCAGCTCCAGACAGGGGTGGAACACTGAAGCTTTCTTT. The entire variable domain, with the rest obtained from reference TRBV5-6 and TRBJ1-1, is as follows: DAGVTQSPTHLIKTRGQQVTLRCSPKSGHDTVSWYQQALGQGPQFIFQYYEEEERQRGNFPDRFSGHQFPNYSSELNVNALLLGDSALYLCASSSRQGWNTEAFFGQGTRLTVV.